The clone carrying this TCR beta chain was observed many times. Its antigen remains unidentified. The sample is drawn from a study of neurological immune-mediated disorders. General study points: No expanded-clone CDR3 amino acid sequence recurred across subjects, suggesting private TCR-beta repertoires.

CDR1 is DFQATT and CDR2 is SNEGSKA in the germline V gene (reference sequence). The CDR3 contains 12 residues. Unmatched junction bases numbered 4, after V lost 3 bases and J lost 5 bases. Every sequencing run generated in excess of 190 million TCR-beta sequences. These sequences covered 15-18 subjects. From the 5' RACE reads, TCRdb called clonotypes with MiXCR, one entry per CDR3 protein. The sample has approximately 100,000 distinct CDR3 sequences, 3% to 4% seen once. The J gene is TRBJ2-7, the V gene TRBV20-1, with 7 bases fitting TRBD2. This sequence was found in a woman between 18 and 29 years old with multiple sclerosis. Sequencing was carried out using PBMCs. The DNA for the CDR3 is TGCAGTGCTAGTTTGGCGGGGGACGAGCAGTACTTC. Protein sequence: CSASLAGDEQYF.